The source of this TCR beta chain is a study of blood T cell repertoires in COVID-19. The wider study: Sites across the United States, Italy and Spain contributed samples from acute and convalescent COVID-19. The cDNA or gDNA used as material had been derived from T cells, B-cell-depleted T cells, or PBMCs.

The CDR3 is made up of 12 amino acids. Trimming cost V 6 bases and J 3 bases, with 8 bases left between them. Per the germline V gene, CDR1 is MNHEY and CDR2 is SVGAGI. Enrolled through a virtual design, the participants were between about 18 and 100 years of age and came from roughly 22 US areas. Original methodology: Amplified reference gene primers provided the basis for estimating nucleated cell counts. Libraries were prepared by immunoSEQ multiplex PCR; TCRdb keeps only in-frame clonotypes and omits some of them. D and trimming were read from the DNA, whereas the V and J calls and clone size are those reported in that table. The profile shows 350,000 to 400,000 clones, around 92% of them singletons.

This rearrangement joins TRBV6-5 to TRBJ1-2; D call uncertain. The sequencing input was PBMCs or T cells enriched from blood (not recorded which). This clonotype originated in a woman in her twenties or thirties who had recovered from COVID-19. The CDR3 DNA reads as TGTGCCAGCAGACGAGAGGACTATGGCTACACCTTC. It specifies CASRREDYGYTF.